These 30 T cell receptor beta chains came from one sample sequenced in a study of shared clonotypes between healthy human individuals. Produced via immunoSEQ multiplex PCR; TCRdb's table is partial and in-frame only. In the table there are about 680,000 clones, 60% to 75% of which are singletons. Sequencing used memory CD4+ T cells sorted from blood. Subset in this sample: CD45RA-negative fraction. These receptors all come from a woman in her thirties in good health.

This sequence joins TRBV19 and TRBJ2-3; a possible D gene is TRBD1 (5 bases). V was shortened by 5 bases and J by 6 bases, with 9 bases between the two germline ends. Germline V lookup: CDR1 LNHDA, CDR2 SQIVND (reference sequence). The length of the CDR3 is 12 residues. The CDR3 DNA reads TGTGCCAGTAGTCAGGGTCAGGATACGCAGTATTTT. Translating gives CASSQGQDTQYF. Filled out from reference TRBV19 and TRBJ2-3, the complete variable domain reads DGGITQSPKYLFRKEGQNVTLSCEQNLNHDAMYWYRQDPGQGLRLIYYSQIVNDFQKGDIAEGYSVSREKKESFPLTVTSAQKNPTAFYLCASSQGQDTQYFGPGTRLTVL.

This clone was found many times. The CDR3 here is CASSTGLAAGELFF. In DNA form, the CDR3 reads TGTGCCAGCAGTACGGGACTAGCGGCCGGGGAGCTGTTTTTT. The V and J genes are TRBV27 and TRBJ2-2; the match to TRBD2 covers 11 bases. The CDR3 loop spans 14 amino acids. The junction had 2 bases not matched to a gene; V was cut back by 5 bases and J by 6 bases. From germline, CDR1 is MNHEY and CDR2 SMNVEV (reference sequence).

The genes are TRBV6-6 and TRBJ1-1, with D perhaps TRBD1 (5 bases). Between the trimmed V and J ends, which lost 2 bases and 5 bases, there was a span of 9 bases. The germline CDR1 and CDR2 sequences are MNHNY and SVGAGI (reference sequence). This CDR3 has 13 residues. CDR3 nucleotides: TGTGCCAGCAGTTACAGAGGGGAGACTGAAGCTTTCTTT. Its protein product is CASSYRGETEAFF.

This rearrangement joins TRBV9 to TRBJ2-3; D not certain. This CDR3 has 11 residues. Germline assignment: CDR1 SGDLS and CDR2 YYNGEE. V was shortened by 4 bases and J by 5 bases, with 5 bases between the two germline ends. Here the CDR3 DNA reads TGTGCCAGCAGCCCGGGAGATACGCAGTATTTT. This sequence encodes CASSPGDTQYF.

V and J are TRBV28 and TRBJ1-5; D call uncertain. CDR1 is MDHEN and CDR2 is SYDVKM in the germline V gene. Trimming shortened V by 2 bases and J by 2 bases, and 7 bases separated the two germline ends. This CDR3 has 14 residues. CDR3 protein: CASSLGSGNQPQHF. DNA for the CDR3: TGTGCCAGCAGTTTAGGGTCAGGCAATCAGCCCCAGCATTTT.

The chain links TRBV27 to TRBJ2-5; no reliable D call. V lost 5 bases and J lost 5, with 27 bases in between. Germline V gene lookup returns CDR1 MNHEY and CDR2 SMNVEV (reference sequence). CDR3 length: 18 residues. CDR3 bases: TGTGCCAGCAGTCCAGATGCCCTTCGTTTCAGGCACGGGGAGACCCAGTACTTC. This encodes CASSPDALRFRHGETQYF.

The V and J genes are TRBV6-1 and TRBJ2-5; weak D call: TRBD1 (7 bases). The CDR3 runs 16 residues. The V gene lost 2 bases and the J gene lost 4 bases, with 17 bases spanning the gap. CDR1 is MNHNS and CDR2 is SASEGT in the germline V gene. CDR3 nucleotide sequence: TGTGCCAGCAGTGAACTCAGTGGAGGGGGCGCAGAGACCCAGTACTTC. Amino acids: CASSELSGGGAETQYF.

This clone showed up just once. This chain's CDR3 is CASIRTANSPLHF. The CDR3, as DNA: TGTGCCAGCATTAGGACGGCGAACTCACCCCTCCACTTT. The chain carries TRBV28 and TRBJ1-6; D is uncertain. From germline, CDR1 is MDHEN and CDR2 SYDVKM. CDR3 length: 13 residues. V was clipped by 7 bases and J by 10 bases, with 14 bases between them.

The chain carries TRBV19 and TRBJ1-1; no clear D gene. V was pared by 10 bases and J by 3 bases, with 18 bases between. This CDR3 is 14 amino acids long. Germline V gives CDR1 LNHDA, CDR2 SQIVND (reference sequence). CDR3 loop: CATQIGLGDTEAFF. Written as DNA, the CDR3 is TGTGCCACTCAAATTGGCCTCGGGGACACTGAAGCTTTCTTT.

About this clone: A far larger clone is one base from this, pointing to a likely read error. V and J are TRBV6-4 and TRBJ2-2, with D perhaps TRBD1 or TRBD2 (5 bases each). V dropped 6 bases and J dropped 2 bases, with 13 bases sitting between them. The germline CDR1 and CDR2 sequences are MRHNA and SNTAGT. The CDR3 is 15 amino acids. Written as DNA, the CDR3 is TGTGCCAGCAGCCCCGGGACGAGAAACACCGGGGAGCTGTTTTTT. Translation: CASSPGTRNTGELFF.

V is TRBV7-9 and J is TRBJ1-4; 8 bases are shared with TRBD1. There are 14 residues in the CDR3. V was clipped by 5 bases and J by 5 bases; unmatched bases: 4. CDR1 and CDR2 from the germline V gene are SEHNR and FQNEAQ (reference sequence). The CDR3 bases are TGTGCCAGCAGCCCGGCAGGGGGCAATGAAAAACTGTTTTTT. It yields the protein CASSPAGGNEKLFF.

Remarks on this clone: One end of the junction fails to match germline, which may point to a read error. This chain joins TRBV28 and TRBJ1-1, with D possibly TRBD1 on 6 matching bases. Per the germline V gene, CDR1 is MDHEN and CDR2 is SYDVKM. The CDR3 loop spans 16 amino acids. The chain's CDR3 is CASPPPRGGQNIEAFF. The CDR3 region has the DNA TGTGCCAGCCCCCCACCAAGGGGGGGGCAGAACATTGAAGCTTTCTTT. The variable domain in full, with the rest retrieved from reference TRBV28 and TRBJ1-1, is DVKVTQSSRYLVKRTGEKVFLECVQDMDHENMFWYRQDPGLGLRLIYFSYDVKMKEKGDIPEGYSVSREKKERFSLILESASTNQTSMYLCASPPPRGGQNIEAFFGQGTRLTVV.

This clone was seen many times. CDR3 sequence: CSVDTGFTEAFF. CDR3 coding DNA: TGCAGCGTAGATACAGGGTTTACTGAAGCTTTCTTT. The rearrangement joins TRBV29-1 to TRBJ1-1; the D gene is possibly TRBD1 (6 bases). The CDR3 is 12 amino acids. The V gene lost 6 bases and the J gene lost 5 bases, with 13 bases spanning the gap. Looked up from germline, CDR1 is SQVTM and CDR2 is ANQGSEA.

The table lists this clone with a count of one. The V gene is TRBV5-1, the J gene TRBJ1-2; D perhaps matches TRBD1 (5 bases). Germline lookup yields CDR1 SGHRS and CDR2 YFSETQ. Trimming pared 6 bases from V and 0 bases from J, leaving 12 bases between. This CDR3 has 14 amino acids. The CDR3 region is CASMPGGANYGYTF. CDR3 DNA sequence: TGCGCCAGCATGCCGGGGGGAGCTAACTATGGCTACACCTTC.

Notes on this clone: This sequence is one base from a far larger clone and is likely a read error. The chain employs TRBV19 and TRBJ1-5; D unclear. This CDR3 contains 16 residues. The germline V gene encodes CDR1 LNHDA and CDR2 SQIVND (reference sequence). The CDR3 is CASSSGRMLANQLQHF. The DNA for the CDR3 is TGTGCCAGTAGTAGCGGACGGATGCTAGCCAATCAGCTCCAGCATTTT.

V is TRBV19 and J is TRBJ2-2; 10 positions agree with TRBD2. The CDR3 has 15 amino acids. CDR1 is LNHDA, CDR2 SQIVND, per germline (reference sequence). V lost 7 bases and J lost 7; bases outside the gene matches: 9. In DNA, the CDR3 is TGTGCCAGTACCCAGCGGGAGGGCCTCGGCGGGGAGCTGTTTTTT. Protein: CASTQREGLGGELFF.

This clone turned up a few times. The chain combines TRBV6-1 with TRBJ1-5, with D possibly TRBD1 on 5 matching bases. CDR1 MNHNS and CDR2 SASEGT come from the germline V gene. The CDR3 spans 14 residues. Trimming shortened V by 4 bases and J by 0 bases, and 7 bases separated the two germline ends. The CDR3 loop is CASSVTDSNQPQHF. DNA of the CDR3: TGTGCCAGCAGTGTGACAGATAGCAATCAGCCCCAGCATTTT.

The CDR3 region has the DNA TGTGCCAGCAGCCAATTCCCGACAAACTCTGGGGCCAACGTCCTGACTTTC. Translation gives CASSQFPTNSGANVLTF. The V and J genes are TRBV4-2 and TRBJ2-6; no reliable D call. The V gene lost 2 bases and the J gene lost 0 bases, with 11 bases spanning the gap. CDR1 and CDR2 (germline): LGHNA, YNFKEQ. The CDR3 consists of 17 residues.

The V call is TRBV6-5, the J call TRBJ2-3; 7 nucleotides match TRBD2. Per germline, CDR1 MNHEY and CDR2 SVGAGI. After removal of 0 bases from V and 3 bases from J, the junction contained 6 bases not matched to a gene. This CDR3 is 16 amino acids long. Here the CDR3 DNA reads TGTGCCAGCAGTTACTCGGTCGGGAGGAGGACAGATACGCAGTATTTT. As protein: CASSYSVGRRTDTQYF.

The CDR3 sequence: CASSRIHSNTEAFF. The CDR3 coding sequence is TGTGCCAGCAGTCGCATTCACTCGAACACTGAAGCTTTCTTT. The chain links TRBV7-6 to TRBJ1-1, with D unclear. The CDR3 extends over 14 amino acids. Trimming stripped 6 bases from V and 1 base from J, with 12 bases between. The germline gives CDR1 SGHVS, CDR2 FNYEAQ.

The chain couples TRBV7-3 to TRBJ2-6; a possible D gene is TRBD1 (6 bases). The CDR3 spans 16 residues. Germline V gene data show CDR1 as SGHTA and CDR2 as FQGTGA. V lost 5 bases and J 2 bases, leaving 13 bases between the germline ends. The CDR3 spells CASSPTGQPGANVLTF. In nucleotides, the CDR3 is TGTGCCAGCAGCCCCACAGGACAGCCTGGGGCCAACGTCCTGACTTTC.

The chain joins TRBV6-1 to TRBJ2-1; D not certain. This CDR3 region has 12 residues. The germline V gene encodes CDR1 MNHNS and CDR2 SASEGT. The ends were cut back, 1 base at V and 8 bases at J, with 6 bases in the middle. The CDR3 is CASSEGRDEQFF. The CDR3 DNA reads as TGTGCCAGCAGTGAAGGACGGGATGAGCAGTTCTTC.

The CDR3 DNA reads TGTGCCAGTAGTACAGATGCCCAACTTGGGAACACCGGGGAGCTGTTTTTT. It is translated as CASSTDAQLGNTGELFF. The V call is TRBV19, the J call TRBJ2-2; D not certain. CDR3 length equals 17 residues. Germline V lookup: CDR1 LNHDA, CDR2 SQIVND (reference sequence). Trimming pared 4 bases from V and 1 base from J, leaving 16 bases between.

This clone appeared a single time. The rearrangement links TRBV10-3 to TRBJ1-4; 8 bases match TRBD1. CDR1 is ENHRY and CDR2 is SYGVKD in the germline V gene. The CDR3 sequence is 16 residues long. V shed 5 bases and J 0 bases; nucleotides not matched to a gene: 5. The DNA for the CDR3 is TGTGCCATCAGTACTGACAGGGGTGCAACTAATGAAAAACTGTTTTTT. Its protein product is CAISTDRGATNEKLFF.

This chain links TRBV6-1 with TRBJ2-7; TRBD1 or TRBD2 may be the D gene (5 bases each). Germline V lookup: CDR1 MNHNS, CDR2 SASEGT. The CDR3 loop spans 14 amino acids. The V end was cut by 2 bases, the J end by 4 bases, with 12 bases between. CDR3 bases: TGTGCCAGCAGTGAAAGAGGGGCCTATTACGAGCAGTACTTC. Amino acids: CASSERGAYYEQYF.

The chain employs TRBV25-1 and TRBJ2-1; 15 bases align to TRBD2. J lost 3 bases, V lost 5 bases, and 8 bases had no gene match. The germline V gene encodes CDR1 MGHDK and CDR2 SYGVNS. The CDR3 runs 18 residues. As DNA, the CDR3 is TGTGCCAGCAGTTCGCCCGGGACTAGCGGGAGGTACTACAATGAGCAGTTCTTC. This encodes CASSSPGTSGRYYNEQFF.

The CDR3 sequence is CASSLGRNSGANVLTF. The CDR3 region has the DNA TGCGCCAGCAGCTTGGGGAGGAACTCTGGGGCCAACGTCCTGACTTTC. The chain recombines TRBV5-1 with TRBJ2-6, with D tentatively TRBD2 (5 bases). V was clipped by 0 bases and J by 0 bases, with 7 bases between them. CDR1 SGHRS and CDR2 YFSETQ come from the germline V gene. The CDR3 has 16 amino acids. The whole variable domain, filled in from reference TRBV5-1 and TRBJ2-6, reads KAGVTQTPRYLIKTRGQQVTLSCSPISGHRSVSWYQQTPGQGLQFLFEYFSETQRNKGNFPGRFSGRQFSNSRSEMNVSTLELGDSALYLCASSLGRNSGANVLTFGAGSRLTVL.

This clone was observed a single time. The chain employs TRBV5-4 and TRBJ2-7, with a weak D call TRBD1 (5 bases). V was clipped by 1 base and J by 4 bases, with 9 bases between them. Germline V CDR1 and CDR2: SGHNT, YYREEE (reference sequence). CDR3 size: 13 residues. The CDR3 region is CASSLPPGYEQYF. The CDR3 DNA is TGTGCCAGCAGCTTGCCCCCAGGGTACGAGCAGTACTTC.

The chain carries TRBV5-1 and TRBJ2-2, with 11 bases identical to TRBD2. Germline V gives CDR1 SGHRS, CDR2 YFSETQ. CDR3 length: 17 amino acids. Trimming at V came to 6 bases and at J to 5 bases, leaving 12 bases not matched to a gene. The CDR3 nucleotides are TGCGCCAGCACCAGATCTTCACTAGCGGGAGCGACCGGGGAGCTGTTTTTT. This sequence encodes CASTRSSLAGATGELFF.

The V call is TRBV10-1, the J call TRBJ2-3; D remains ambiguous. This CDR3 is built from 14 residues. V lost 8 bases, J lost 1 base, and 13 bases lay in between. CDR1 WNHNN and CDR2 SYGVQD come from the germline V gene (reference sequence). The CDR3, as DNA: TGCGCCAGCTCCGAAGGAACTGGCACAGATACGCAGTATTTT. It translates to CASSEGTGTDTQYF.